The 20 T cell receptor beta chains presented below share a single source sample, sequenced in a study of CD8 T cells in ankylosing spondylitis. Study-level points and caveats: Ankylosing spondylitis blood seemed to carry a telltale TCR beta motif made of about 8 highly homologous variants.

These receptors have no known antigen. Using its own MiXCR run on the 5' RACE reads, TCRdb lists one record per CDR3 protein. Of about 90,000 distinct CDR3 sequences in the sample, around 8.5% were seen once. The sequenced sample consisted of blood, either unsorted or a sorted T cell fraction (not recorded which). These receptors originate from a male donor with ankylosing spondylitis.

This clonotype was seen only a few times. The chain combines TRBV29-1 with TRBJ1-1; TRBD1 might be the D (6 bases). CDR1 is SQVTM and CDR2 is ANQGSEA in the germline V gene. The V end was cut by 4 bases, the J end by 1 base, with 7 bases between. The CDR3 runs to 12 residues. CDR3 bases: TGCAGCGTTGGACAGGCGAACACTGAAGCTTTCTTT. Protein sequence: CSVGQANTEAFF.

At least ten counts were recorded for this clonotype. V gene TRBV5-6 combines with J gene TRBJ2-2, with D perhaps TRBD1 or TRBD2 (5 bases each). Looked up from germline, CDR1 is SGHDT and CDR2 is YYEEEE. The CDR3 runs 13 residues. The V gene lost 1 base and the J gene lost 5 bases, with 6 bases spanning the gap. CDR3 sequence (DNA): TGTGCCAGCAGCTTGTGGGGGACCGGGGAGCTGTTTTTT. Protein: CASSLWGTGELFF. Supplemented by reference TRBV5-6 and TRBJ2-2, the full variable domain reads DAGVTQSPTHLIKTRGQQVTLRCSPKSGHDTVSWYQQALGQGPQFIFQYYEEEERQRGNFPDRFSGHQFPNYSSELNVNALLLGDSALYLCASSLWGTGELFFGEGSRLTVL.

This clonotype was detected a few times. This chain uses TRBV10-2 with TRBJ2-7; D is uncertain. Trimming stripped 4 bases from V and 2 bases from J, with 9 bases between. Per germline, CDR1 WSHSY and CDR2 SAAADI. The CDR3 sequence is 13 residues long. This CDR3 reads CASSVGPAYEQYF. The CDR3 DNA sequence: TGCGCCAGCAGTGTTGGGCCTGCCTACGAGCAGTACTTC.

This clonotype has a count of ten or more. The J gene is TRBJ2-3, the V gene TRBV27, with 10 bases aligning to TRBD2. The CDR3 contains 19 residues. Germline V gene sequence: CDR1 MNHEY, CDR2 SMNVEV (reference sequence). V gave up 3 bases and J gave up 4 bases; unmatched junction bases: 16. The CDR3 DNA reads TGTGCCAGCAGTTTGTCTCAGGGAACCGGACTAGCGGTAGCAGATACGCAGTATTTT. Amino acids: CASSLSQGTGLAVADTQYF.

In its sample, this clonotype was seen a few times. The gene calls are TRBV11-2 and TRBJ2-1; no clear D gene. Trimming cost V 3 bases and J 9 bases, with 21 bases left between them. Germline V gene lookup returns CDR1 SGHAT and CDR2 FQNNGV. The length of the CDR3 is 16 residues. The CDR3 protein is CASSLERHSSQIEQFF. The CDR3, as DNA: TGTGCCAGCAGCTTGGAACGGCACTCTAGTCAGATTGAGCAGTTCTTC.

This clonotype was observed many times. DNA of the CDR3: TGTGCCAGCCGCCGAGGGTCCGCTGGAAACACCATATATTTT. Translation: CASRRGSAGNTIYF. The chain employs TRBV7-9 and TRBJ1-3; D remains ambiguous. CDR1 and CDR2 from the germline V gene are SEHNR and FQNEAQ (reference sequence). The CDR3 runs to 14 residues. V was trimmed by 8 bases and J by 2 bases, leaving 13 bases between them.

The chain is built from TRBV6-6 and TRBJ1-1, with D possibly being TRBD1 (6 bases). Germline values: CDR1 MNHNY, CDR2 SVGAGI (reference sequence). Trimming took 6 bases from V and 4 from J, leaving 12 bases between them. The CDR3 loop spans 13 amino acids. The DNA of the CDR3 is TGTGCCAGCAGCGGGGGGGCGATCACTGAAGCTTTCTTT. It encodes CASSGGAITEAFF.

This clonotype was detected only a few times. The CDR3 sequence is CASGHFQETQYF. The CDR3, as DNA: TGTGCCAGTGGACACTTCCAAGAGACCCAGTACTTC. This sequence joins TRBV27 and TRBJ2-5; maybe TRBD1 (5 bases). CDR3 length: 12 amino acids. Per germline, CDR1 MNHEY and CDR2 SMNVEV (reference sequence). Trimming took off 9 bases at V and 1 base at J, with 9 bases between the two ends.

This clonotype was counted many times. The chain employs TRBV29-1 and TRBJ2-2, with a possible D match to TRBD2 (5 bases). CDR1 SQVTM and CDR2 ANQGSEA come from the germline V gene. This CDR3 contains 12 residues. V shed 6 bases and J shed 3 bases, with 8 bases lying between them. CDR3 DNA sequence: TGCAGCGTCCCGGGGTACACCGGGGAGCTGTTTTTT. Amino acids: CSVPGYTGELFF.

This clonotype occurred many times. The chain uses TRBV6-1 and TRBJ2-2; D is ambiguous. The V end was cut by 5 bases, the J end by 4 bases, with 11 bases between. CDR1 and CDR2 from the germline V gene are MNHNS and SASEGT. There are 14 residues in the CDR3. Written as DNA, the CDR3 is TGTGCCAGCAGTCCAATGGATATCACCGGGGAGCTGTTTTTT. Protein: CASSPMDITGELFF.

This clonotype was recorded a few times. This sequence joins TRBV10-1 and TRBJ2-1; TRBD2 is a possible D gene (7 bases). This CDR3 is built from 14 residues. With 5 bases removed from V and 6 bases from J, the gap between germline ends came to 14 bases. Germline CDR1 and CDR2: WNHNN and SYGVQD (reference sequence). In nucleotides, the CDR3 is TGCGCCAGCAGTCTAGGGGGGGCAGGCAATGAGCAGTTCTTC. It is translated as CASSLGGAGNEQFF.

This clonotype was found many times. This sequence joins TRBV4-2 and TRBJ2-1; D not resolved. CDR1 and CDR2 from the germline V gene are LGHNA and YNFKEQ. V was shortened by 6 bases and J by 7 bases, with 10 bases between the two germline ends. The CDR3 length is 12 residues. In DNA form, the CDR3 reads TGTGCCAGCAGTGTACAAGGGAATGAGCAGTTCTTC. Its translation is CASSVQGNEQFF.

About this clonotype: The final CDR3 position lacks the conserved phenylalanine or tryptophan, pointing to a likely read error. The chain employs TRBV6-1 and TRBJ2-3; no clear D. The germline V gene has CDR1 MNHNS and CDR2 SASEGT. This CDR3 has 16 residues. Between the trimmed V and J ends, which lost 1 base and 0 bases, there was a span of 11 bases. CDR3 in amino acids: CASSEDGEFSTDTQYI. The CDR3 bases are TGTGCCAGCAGTGAAGACGGAGAATTTAGCACAGATACGCAGTATATT.

The chain is built from TRBV6-5 and TRBJ2-1; the D is unclear. The CDR3 extends over 14 amino acids. V was clipped by 2 bases and J by 4 bases, with 9 bases between them. CDR1 is MNHEY, CDR2 SVGAGI, per germline. The CDR3 coding sequence is TGTGCCAGCAGTTACCTCGGATCGTACAATGAGCAGTTCTTC. This codes for CASSYLGSYNEQFF.

This clonotype was detected ten times or more. The gene calls are TRBV20-1 and TRBJ2-1; no clear D gene. The CDR3 loop spans 15 amino acids. The ends were cut back, 0 bases at V and 0 bases at J, with 9 bases in the middle. The germline gives CDR1 DFQATT, CDR2 SNEGSKA (reference sequence). The CDR3 is CSARDTVSSYNEQFF. The DNA of the CDR3 is TGCAGTGCTAGAGATACGGTCAGCTCCTACAATGAGCAGTTCTTC.

The chain uses TRBV27 and TRBJ2-1, with 7 bases matching TRBD2. The V segment lost 4 bases and the J segment 4 bases; nucleotides outside the gene matches: 10. CDR3 length equals 16 residues. CDR1 and CDR2 from the germline V gene are MNHEY and SMNVEV (reference sequence). Here the CDR3 DNA reads TGTGCCAGCAGTTCACCCCCTAGCGGCGATTACAATGAGCAGTTCTTC. Translation gives CASSSPPSGDYNEQFF.

CDR3 region: CASSLYPGLTYEQYV. CDR3 in DNA: TGTGCCAGCAGTTTATACCCCGGACTTACCTACGAGCAGTACGTC. The J gene is TRBJ2-7, the V gene TRBV27, with D perhaps TRBD2 (5 bases). V lost 1 base, J lost 2 bases, and 12 bases lay in between. The CDR3 length is 15 residues. Germline CDR1 and CDR2: MNHEY and SMNVEV (reference sequence).

This clonotype was observed at least ten times. This CDR3 is CASGTSGYNEQFF. The CDR3 DNA is TGTGCCAGCGGGACTAGCGGCTACAATGAGCAGTTCTTC. The rearrangement links TRBV12-3 or TRBV12-4 to TRBJ2-1; 11 bases agree with TRBD2. V was pared by 8 bases and J by 3 bases, with 0 bases of the junction left unmatched. This CDR3 spans 13 amino acids.

Ten or more counts support this clonotype. The gene calls are TRBV13 and TRBJ2-3; D is unresolved. The V end was cut by 5 bases, the J end by 7 bases, with 10 bases between. This CDR3 has 12 residues. The germline V gene encodes CDR1 PRHDT and CDR2 FYEKMQ (reference sequence). As DNA, the CDR3 is TGTGCCAGCAGCGCCCGGTTAAATACGCAGTATTTT. It specifies CASSARLNTQYF. The full variable domain, with the rest looked up from reference TRBV13 and TRBJ2-3, is AAGVIQSPRHLIKEKRETATLKCYPIPRHDTVYWYQQGPGQDPQFLISFYEKMQSDKGSIPDRFSAQQFSDYHSELNMSSLELGDSALYFCASSARLNTQYFGPGTRLTVL.

This clonotype occurred many times. This chain connects TRBV5-5 to TRBJ1-5; maybe TRBD1 (6 bases). Germline loops: CDR1 SGHKS, CDR2 YYEKEE (reference sequence). V lost 4 bases and J lost 6, with 17 bases in between. The CDR3 is 15 residues long. CDR3 sequence: CASSPLRGAGQPQHF. The CDR3 DNA reads as TGTGCCAGCAGCCCGCTCAGGGGCGCGGGTCAGCCCCAGCATTTT.